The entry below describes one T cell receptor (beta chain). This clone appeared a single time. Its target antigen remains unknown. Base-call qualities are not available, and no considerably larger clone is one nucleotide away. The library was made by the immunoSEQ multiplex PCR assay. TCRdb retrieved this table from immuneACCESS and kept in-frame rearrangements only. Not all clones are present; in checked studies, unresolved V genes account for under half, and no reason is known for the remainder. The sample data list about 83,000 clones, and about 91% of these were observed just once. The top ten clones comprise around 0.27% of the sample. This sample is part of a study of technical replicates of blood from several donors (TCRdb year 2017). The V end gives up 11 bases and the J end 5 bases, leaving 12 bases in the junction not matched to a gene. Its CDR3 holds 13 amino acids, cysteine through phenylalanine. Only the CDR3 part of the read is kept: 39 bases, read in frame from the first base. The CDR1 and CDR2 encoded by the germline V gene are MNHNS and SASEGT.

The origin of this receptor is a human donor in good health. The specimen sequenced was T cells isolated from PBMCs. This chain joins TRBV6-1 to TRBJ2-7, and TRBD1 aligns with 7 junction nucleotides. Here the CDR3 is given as CAADETGPHEQYF. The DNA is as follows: TGTGCCGCCGACGAGACAGGGCCCCACGAGCAGTACTTC.